This entry lists 16 T cell receptor beta chains sequenced from one sample in a study of T cells in Graves' hyperthyroidism and ophthalmopathy. The source material, RNA transcripts, was used to amplify TCR beta CDR3 regions. An initial round of RT-PCR targeting the TCR CDR3 relied on the HTBI primer set. One entry per CDR3 protein results from TCRdb running MiXCR on the multiplex PCR reads. The table includes 650,000 to 750,000 distinct CDR3 sequences, 14% detected once. Sequencing input: blood. Receptors were obtained from a young woman with Graves' hyperthyroidism.

This clonotype has a handful of counts. The chain links TRBV18 to TRBJ1-6; a possible D gene is TRBD1 (5 bases). The length of the CDR3 is 16 residues. Trimming took off 4 bases at V and 5 bases at J, with 15 bases between the two ends. Germline CDR1 is KGHSH and CDR2 is LQKENI. The DNA of the CDR3 is TGTGCCAGCTCACGTACCCTGGGGACGGATAATTCACCCCTCCACTTT. It specifies CASSRTLGTDNSPLHF.

This clonotype was seen only a few times. The chain uses TRBV9 and TRBJ2-3, with D possibly TRBD2 on 7 matching bases. Trimming left V 0 bases short and J 1 base short, with 12 bases between. Germline CDR1 is SGDLS and CDR2 is YYNGEE. This CDR3 is 16 amino acids long. The CDR3 DNA is TGTGCCAGCAGCGTAGAGGGGGGGCGGCGCACAGATACGCAGTATTTT. Its protein is CASSVEGGRRTDTQYF.

V usage is TRBV29-1 and J usage is TRBJ1-2; D gene unclear. V lost 7 bases and J lost 4, with 13 bases in between. The CDR3 contains 12 residues. Germline CDR1 and CDR2: SQVTM and ANQGSEA. The CDR3 region has the DNA TGCAGCGCCGAGTGGGTTACCTATGGCTACACCTTC. Translated: CSAEWVTYGYTF.

The chain recombines TRBV20-1 with TRBJ1-1; perhaps TRBD1 as D (6 bases). The ends were cut back, 3 bases at V and 5 bases at J, with 22 bases in the middle. Germline V gene sequence: CDR1 DFQATT, CDR2 SNEGSKA (reference sequence). The CDR3 loop spans 16 amino acids. The CDR3 loop reads CSARLAGARRGTEAFF. The CDR3 region has the DNA TGCAGTGCTAGGCTGGCAGGGGCGCGGCGGGGGACTGAAGCTTTCTTT.

The sample holds many counts of this clonotype. The rearrangement links TRBV5-1 to TRBJ2-3; 8 bases are shared with TRBD2. The CDR3 is made up of 16 amino acids. Germline lookup yields CDR1 SGHRS and CDR2 YFSETQ. J gave up 4 bases and V 0 bases, and 7 bases lay outside the gene matches. CDR3 in amino acids: CASSLAPGRGADTQYF. The CDR3 coding sequence is TGCGCCAGCAGCTTGGCCCCTGGGCGGGGGGCAGATACGCAGTATTTT.

V usage is TRBV5-1 and J usage is TRBJ2-5, with TRBD2 matching 7 bases. In germline, CDR1 is SGHRS, CDR2 YFSETQ. CDR3 length: 14 amino acids. Unmatched junction bases numbered 9, after V lost 6 bases and J lost 4 bases. CDR3 loop: CASTQREQGETQYF. CDR3 in DNA: TGCGCCAGCACTCAGCGGGAACAAGGAGAGACCCAGTACTTC.

This clonotype was detected ten times or more. The chain links TRBV6-5 to TRBJ2-6; TRBD2 is a possible D gene (6 bases). Trimming stripped 2 bases from V and 2 bases from J, with 7 bases between. The CDR3 consists of 15 residues. CDR1 MNHEY and CDR2 SVGAGI come from the germline V gene. The CDR3 sequence is CASSYGGTGANVLTF. CDR3 nucleotides: TGTGCCAGCAGTTACGGCGGGACTGGGGCCAACGTCCTGACTTTC.

The sample holds many counts of this clonotype. The CDR3 loop is CSAPGQGSGEQYF. CDR3 coding DNA: TGCAGTGCCCCGGGACAGGGATCGGGCGAGCAGTACTTC. The V and J genes are TRBV20-1 and TRBJ2-7; 9 bases are shared with TRBD1. From germline, CDR1 is DFQATT and CDR2 SNEGSKA (reference sequence). Trimming took 6 bases from V and 6 from J; bases not matched to a gene: 9. The CDR3 sequence is 13 residues long.

V gene TRBV7-9 combines with J gene TRBJ2-5; D unclear. CDR1 is SEHNR and CDR2 is FQNEAQ in the germline V gene (reference sequence). CDR3 length: 13 amino acids. Trimming removed 2 bases from V and 5 bases from J, with 9 bases in between. CDR3 sequence: CASSLSDGETQYF. The DNA of the CDR3 is TGTGCCAGCAGCTTAAGTGACGGGGAGACCCAGTACTTC.

A note on this clonotype: A clone one base away is much larger, so this may be a read error. The V and J genes are TRBV20-1 and TRBJ1-2, with D perhaps matching TRBD1 (5 bases). V gave up 8 bases and J gave up 5 bases, with 24 bases separating them. Germline CDR1 DFQATT, CDR2 SNEGSKA (reference sequence). The CDR3 runs 15 residues. The CDR3 reads CSTWSRDEGLYGYTF. The DNA for the CDR3 is TGCAGTACTTGGTCCCGGGACGAGGGACTATATGGCTACACCTTC.

This clonotype was observed many times. V gene TRBV28 combines with J gene TRBJ2-5; TRBD2 is a possible D gene (5 bases). The ends were cut back, 1 base at V and 5 bases at J, with 8 bases in the middle. This CDR3 comprises 13 residues. The germline V gene encodes CDR1 MDHEN and CDR2 SYDVKM. The CDR3 DNA is TGTGCCAGCAGTTTATTTCGAGGGGAGACCCAGTACTTC. Translation gives CASSLFRGETQYF.

The sample holds many counts of this clonotype. This chain uses TRBV20-1 with TRBJ1-2, with 9 nucleotides matching TRBD1. This CDR3 comprises 13 residues. Trimming removed 6 bases from V and 4 bases from J; junction bases left unmatched: 6. Germline CDR1 DFQATT, CDR2 SNEGSKA (reference sequence). CDR3: CSATGGSVYGYTF. CDR3 sequence (DNA): TGCAGTGCCACAGGGGGCTCCGTCTATGGCTACACCTTC.

This clonotype showed up many times. V usage is TRBV6-2 or TRBV6-3 and J usage is TRBJ2-7; D gene uncertain. V lost 6 bases, J lost 6 bases, and 9 bases lay in between. The CDR3 covers 11 residues. Germline V CDR1 and CDR2: MNHEY, SVGEGT. The CDR3 is CASSHGREQYF. CDR3 nucleotide sequence: TGTGCCAGCAGCCACGGGCGCGAGCAGTACTTC.

There are many counts of this clonotype. The rearrangement uses TRBV4-3 and TRBJ2-3; D is possibly TRBD2 (6 bases). The CDR3 is 14 amino acids. Per germline, CDR1 LGHNA and CDR2 YSLEER. V dropped 0 bases and J dropped 6 bases, with 10 bases sitting between them. CDR3 protein: CASSQDRELDTQYF. The CDR3 DNA reads TGCGCCAGCAGCCAAGATCGGGAGCTGGATACGCAGTATTTT.

This clonotype was counted ten times or more. This chain joins TRBV12-3 or TRBV12-4 and TRBJ2-7, with 10 bases fitting TRBD2. J was trimmed by 2 bases and V by 5 bases; bases with no gene match: 3. The CDR3 runs 14 residues. CDR3 sequence reads: CASSLLAGAYEQYF. DNA of the CDR3: TGTGCCAGCAGTCTTCTAGCGGGAGCCTACGAGCAGTACTTC.

This clonotype was observed many times. The CDR3 bases are TGTGCCACCAGTGATCCCCGTCCGGGACAGGGGTACAATGAGCAGTTCTTC. As protein: CATSDPRPGQGYNEQFF. The chain carries TRBV24-1 and TRBJ2-1, with 10 bases aligning to TRBD1. Trimming removed 3 bases from V and 4 bases from J; junction bases left unmatched: 8. The CDR3 length is 17 residues. Germline CDR1 reads KGHDR; CDR2 reads SFDVKD.